The table lists the clone carrying this TCR beta chain with a few counts. Its cognate antigen is unknown. The study made its TCR cDNA through 5'RACE template switching. That step introduced a universal primer site along with UMIs. A single record per CDR3 protein comes from TCRdb applying MiXCR to the 5' RACE reads. The sample lists 450,000 to 650,000 distinct CDR3 sequences; around a fifth were seen once. The data were taken from a study of T cells after yellow fever vaccination. Study outcomes and limitations: Abundant clonotypes from the bulk population could contaminate FACS-sorted repertoires. Faster peaking, at day 5 versus 15, marked a secondary response that was weaker.

After removal of 0 bases from V and 4 bases from J, the junction contained 17 bases not matched to a gene. Germline V gene data show CDR1 as SGHTA and CDR2 as FQGNSA. The CDR3 totals 21 residues. This TCR derives from a man younger than 35 who received the YFV17D yellow fever vaccine. The sequencing used PBMCs, collected roughly 23 days after the first yellow fever vaccination. The chain couples TRBV7-2 to TRBJ2-6, with 8 bases aligning to TRBD1. The CDR3 DNA sequence: TGTGCCAGCAGCTTAGCCCGTAGGACAGGGTGGACTTCTAGGGGGGCCAACGTCCTGACTTTC. The encoded protein is CASSLARRTGWTSRGANVLTF. Full variable domain (missing parts from reference TRBV7-2 and TRBJ2-6): GAGVSQSPSNKVTEKGKDVELRCDPISGHTALYWYRQSLGQGLEFLIYFQGNSAPDKSGLPSDRFSAERTGGSVSTLTIQRTQQEDSAVYLCASSLARRTGWTSRGANVLTFGAGSRLTVL.